These 5 T cell receptor beta chains were all obtained from the same sample, sequenced in a study of T cell repertoires in cytomegalovirus infection. Their specific antigens are unknown. MiXCR, run by TCRdb on the reads, gives a single entry per CDR3 protein. The table records around 430,000 distinct CDR3 sequences, approximately 40% of them present only once. The input for sequencing was cultured PBMCs, taken from culture after CMV antigen stimulation. These receptors were taken from a human donor in good health (CMV status not recorded). Some clones in this sample may be carry-over from other donors' samples.

This sequence joins TRBV12-3 or TRBV12-4 and TRBJ2-5; TRBD2 matches 7 bases. CDR3 length: 13 residues. Trimming took 6 bases from V and 2 from J; bases not matched to a gene: 3. In nucleotides, the CDR3 is TGTGCCAGCAGCACTAGCGAACAAGAGACCCAGTACTTC. Protein sequence: CASSTSEQETQYF.

The chain combines TRBV19 with TRBJ1-1; 9 nucleotides match TRBD1. CDR3 length: 14 amino acids. Germline CDR1 and CDR2: LNHDA and SQIVND (reference sequence). V shed 7 bases, J shed 5 bases, and the junction held 8 bases outside the gene matches. The CDR3, as DNA: TGTGCCAGTAAGGAACAGACAGGGGGAACTGAAGCTTTCTTT. Its translation: CASKEQTGGTEAFF.

This clonotype was seen more than once but under ten times. J is TRBJ1-4 and V is TRBV7-2, with 7 bases matching TRBD1. This CDR3 is 15 amino acids long. With V trimmed by 0 bases and J by 5 bases, 3 bases remained unmatched. Germline CDR1 reads SGHTA; CDR2 reads FQGNSA. DNA for the CDR3: TGTGCCAGCAGCTTAGCCAAGGGACAGAATGAAAAACTGTTTTTT. The encoded protein is CASSLAKGQNEKLFF.

V is TRBV6-5 and J is TRBJ2-1; 9 bases fit TRBD2. With 2 bases clipped from V and 3 bases from J, the junction kept 8 bases outside the gene matches. CDR1 is MNHEY and CDR2 is SVGAGI in the germline V gene. The CDR3 has 17 amino acids. For the CDR3, the DNA is TGTGCCAGCAGTTACGCCGCCAGCGGGAGGTTCTACAATGAGCAGTTCTTC. It codes for CASSYAASGRFYNEQFF.

This clonotype appeared a few times. The chain links TRBV11-2 to TRBJ2-3; TRBD2 aligns across 7 bases. Germline V gives CDR1 SGHAT, CDR2 FQNNGV. The CDR3 consists of 15 residues. With V trimmed by 4 bases and J by 6 bases, 10 bases remained unmatched. This chain's CDR3 is CASSSQGLVVDTQYF. CDR3 DNA sequence: TGTGCCAGCAGCTCCCAAGGACTAGTGGTGGATACGCAGTATTTT.